This T cell receptor (beta chain) is drawn from a study of OX40 agonist ivuxolimab in advanced cancers. The overall study: Hepatocellular carcinoma, melanoma, renal cell or head and neck cancer occurred in dose-escalation patients.

Trimming cost V 3 bases and J 6 bases, with 15 bases left between them. Germline loops: CDR1 LNHDA, CDR2 SQIVND (reference sequence). The CDR3 is 14 residues long. The protocol was immunoSEQ multiplex PCR, while the TCRdb copy is restricted to in-frame clones and leaves out a portion. The data hold about 46,000 clones, with 89% observed a single time. The sequence was collected from an adult with an advanced solid tumor such as melanoma, head and neck, liver or kidney cancer. The V call is TRBV19, the J call TRBJ2-7; D gene uncertain. This specimen was CD4+ or CD8+ T cells sorted from blood, taken in a trial of the OX40 agonist ivuxolimab. Here the CDR3 reads CASSIFGANSEQYF. In DNA form, the CDR3 reads TGTGCCAGTAGTATCTTCGGCGCTAATTCCGAGCAGTACTTC.